Listed here are 19 T cell receptor beta chains from one sample, sequenced in a study of preoperative IRX-2 immunotherapy in early breast cancer. Treatment in this sample: preoperative locoregional IRX-2 cytokine immunotherapy. Sequencing used immunoSEQ multiplex PCR; TCRdb keeps in-frame clones, though not all of them. The data show about 62,000 clones, approximately 94% seen once. This sample was gathered from a patient treated with IRX-2 immunotherapy. The source of these receptors is a human donor with breast cancer.

This clone was seen only once. V and J are TRBV18 and TRBJ2-5, with D hard to call. The CDR3 is made up of 13 amino acids. Trimming pared 5 bases from V and 2 bases from J, leaving 9 bases between. Germline assignment: CDR1 KGHSH and CDR2 LQKENI. The CDR3 is CASSKALQETQYF. For the CDR3, the DNA is TGTGCCAGCTCAAAAGCGTTGCAAGAGACCCAGTACTTC. Combining the CDR3 with reference TRBV18 and TRBJ2-5 gives the whole variable domain NAGVMQNPRHLVRRRGQEARLRCSPMKGHSHVYWYRQLPEEGLKFMVYLQKENIIDESGMPKERFSAEFPKEGPSILRIQQVVRGDSAAYFCASSKALQETQYFGPGTRLLVL.

This clone was counted once. The chain carries TRBV6-5 and TRBJ2-3; 11 positions match TRBD2. Per germline, CDR1 MNHEY and CDR2 SVGAGI. V trimming: 6 bases; J trimming: 2 bases; junction bases outside the gene matches: 4. This CDR3 is 15 amino acids long. As DNA, the CDR3 is TGTGCCAGCAGCCGACTAGCGGGATTCACAGATACGCAGTATTTT. Amino acids: CASSRLAGFTDTQYF.

This chain uses TRBV19 with TRBJ2-4; D call uncertain. Looked up from germline, CDR1 is LNHDA and CDR2 is SQIVND (reference sequence). The CDR3 extends over 13 amino acids. Deletions cut 8 bases from V and 0 bases from J, with 8 bases between. The CDR3 spells CASCSVAKNIQYF. The CDR3, as DNA: TGTGCCAGTTGCAGCGTAGCCAAAAACATTCAGTACTTC.

This rearrangement joins TRBV10-3 to TRBJ1-2, with D possibly matching TRBD1 (6 bases). The CDR3 is made up of 14 amino acids. The germline V gene has CDR1 ENHRY and CDR2 SYGVKD. The ends were cut back, 5 bases at V and 6 bases at J, with 16 bases in the middle. The CDR3, as DNA: TGTGCCATCAGTACAGGGAGCTGGCTGGATGGCTACACCTTC. It is translated as CAISTGSWLDGYTF.

The CDR3 DNA sequence: TGTGCCAGTAGTTCCCCGACAGGGGCGCAACCCCAGCATTTT. It translates to CASSSPTGAQPQHF. The genes are TRBV19 and TRBJ1-5; 8 nucleotides align to TRBD1. Per the germline V gene, CDR1 is LNHDA and CDR2 is SQIVND (reference sequence). Losses at the gene ends were 5 bases for V and 10 bases for J; bases not matched to a gene: 10. This CDR3 contains 14 residues.

In DNA, the CDR3 is TGCGCCAGCAGCCAAGACTGGGGGGGAGTTGATGAAAAACTGTTTTTT. As protein: CASSQDWGGVDEKLFF. This chain connects TRBV4-3 to TRBJ1-4; maybe TRBD1 (5 bases). Germline V gene lookup returns CDR1 LGHNA and CDR2 YSLEER. CDR3 length: 16 residues. Deletions cut 0 bases from V and 6 bases from J, with 14 bases between.

The chain combines TRBV19 with TRBJ2-7; weak D call: TRBD2 (6 bases). Germline V lookup: CDR1 LNHDA, CDR2 SQIVND (reference sequence). The CDR3 has 13 residues. Between the trimmed V and J ends, which lost 3 bases and 3 bases, there was a span of 9 bases. As DNA, the CDR3 is TGTGCCAGTAGTATTAGGAGGGGCTACGAGCAGTACTTC. Translated, it gives CASSIRRGYEQYF. Together with reference TRBV19 and TRBJ2-7, the CDR3 gives the full variable domain: DGGITQSPKYLFRKEGQNVTLSCEQNLNHDAMYWYRQDPGQGLRLIYYSQIVNDFQKGDIAEGYSVSREKKESFPLTVTSAQKNPTAFYLCASSIRRGYEQYFGPGTRLTVT.

The rearrangement links TRBV9 to TRBJ2-3; the D gene is possibly TRBD2 (6 bases). In germline, CDR1 is SGDLS, CDR2 YYNGEE. This CDR3 is built from 12 residues. V lost 0 bases and J lost 11, with 10 bases in between. In nucleotides, the CDR3 is TGTGCCAGCAGCGTAGTTGGAGGGATGCAGTATTTT. Amino acid sequence: CASSVVGGMQYF.

A word on this clone: Sequence at one end of the junction differs from germline and may be a read error. The rearrangement uses TRBV7-2 and TRBJ2-7, with 8 bases matching TRBD1. Germline V gives CDR1 SGHTA, CDR2 FQGNSA. This CDR3 has 13 amino acids. The CDR3 nucleotides read TGTGCCAGCAGCTTACTAACCCGGACAGGGAAAATCTTC. Amino acids: CASSLLTRTGKIF. Drawing the rest from reference TRBV7-2 and TRBJ2-7, the complete variable domain is GAGVSQSPSNKVTEKGKDVELRCDPISGHTALYWYRQSLGQGLEFLIYFQGNSAPDKSGLPSDRFSAERTGGSVSTLTIQRTQQEDSAVYLCASSLLTRTGKIFGPGTRLTVT.

This chain connects TRBV18 to TRBJ1-1; D is undetermined. Germline assignment: CDR1 KGHSH and CDR2 LQKENI. The CDR3 totals 17 residues. Trimming stripped 1 base from V and 1 base from J, with 16 bases between. The CDR3 sequence: CASSPQQLGLGNTEAFF. Written as DNA, the CDR3 is TGTGCCAGCTCACCACAGCAGCTCGGGCTGGGGAACACTGAAGCTTTCTTT.

The chain joins TRBV28 to TRBJ1-2, with TRBD1 as a possible D gene (5 bases). The CDR3 contains 14 residues. Trimming pared 6 bases from V and 5 bases from J, leaving 16 bases between. Per the germline V gene, CDR1 is MDHEN and CDR2 is SYDVKM. In DNA form, the CDR3 reads TGTGCCAGCAGCGGGGACCCCCTACCATATGGCTACACCTTC. This translates into CASSGDPLPYGYTF.

V is TRBV5-1 and J is TRBJ2-2, with 10 bases aligning to TRBD2. Germline V gene sequence: CDR1 SGHRS, CDR2 YFSETQ. There are 17 residues in the CDR3. Trimming took 0 bases from V and 5 from J; bases not matched to a gene: 7. The CDR3 nucleotides read TGCGCCAGCAGCTTGGATTTGCTAGCGGGAGTTACCGGGGAGCTGTTTTTT. It encodes CASSLDLLAGVTGELFF.

This sequence joins TRBV23-1 and TRBJ1-6; tentatively, D is TRBD1 (5 bases). TRBV23-1 is reported as an ORF; its role is uncertain. The CDR3 is 13 amino acids. V lost 3 bases, J lost 14 bases, and 14 bases lay in between. In DNA form, the CDR3 reads TGCGCCAGCAGTCAGGGGCTACTGGCGACCCTCCACTTT. It specifies CASSQGLLATLHF.

The chain joins TRBV2 to TRBJ2-3; 13 nucleotides match TRBD2. Germline V CDR1 and CDR2: SNHLY, FYNNEI. V lost 5 bases to trimming and J lost 3 bases; unmatched junction nucleotides: 2. The CDR3 runs 15 residues. As DNA, the CDR3 is TGTGCCAGCAGTCTGGGACTAGCGGGGACAGATACGCAGTATTTT. Translated, it gives CASSLGLAGTDTQYF.

The rearrangement links TRBV23-1 to TRBJ1-1; no definite D call. TRBV23-1 is flagged as an ORF with uncertain function. The CDR3 loop spans 17 amino acids. V was pared by 4 bases and J by 3 bases, with 21 bases between. The CDR3 DNA reads as TGCGCCAGCAGTCCAGCTCCTGACACTTATTGGGACACTGAAGCTTTCTTT. Amino acid sequence: CASSPAPDTYWDTEAFF.

In nucleotides, the CDR3 is TGTGCCAGCAGCTCTGCGACAGGGTGGCCCGGGGAGCTGTTTTTT. Amino acids: CASSSATGWPGELFF. The chain links TRBV7-2 to TRBJ2-2, with 7 nucleotides matching TRBD1. CDR1 and CDR2 from the germline V gene are SGHTA and FQGNSA. V trimming: 4 bases; J trimming: 6 bases; junction bases outside the gene matches: 8. CDR3 length: 15 amino acids.

This chain links TRBV28 with TRBJ1-1; 8 bases map to TRBD1. Germline V gene sequence: CDR1 MDHEN, CDR2 SYDVKM. With 8 bases clipped from V and 4 bases from J, the junction kept 6 bases outside the gene matches. The CDR3 length is 13 residues. The CDR3 nucleotides are TGTGCCAGCCAGACAGGGGAGGCCACTGAAGCTTTCTTT. Its translation: CASQTGEATEAFF. The full variable domain, completed using reference TRBV28 and TRBJ1-1, is DVKVTQSSRYLVKRTGEKVFLECVQDMDHENMFWYRQDPGLGLRLIYFSYDVKMKEKGDIPEGYSVSREKKERFSLILESASTNQTSMYLCASQTGEATEAFFGQGTRLTVV.

The rearrangement joins TRBV5-6 to TRBJ2-1, with TRBD2 matching 12 bases. The ends lost 0 bases at V and 9 bases at J; junction bases unmatched: 4. Looked up from germline, CDR1 is SGHDT and CDR2 is YYEEEE. The CDR3 sequence is 15 residues long. CDR3: CASSLGLAGVGEQFF. DNA for the CDR3: TGTGCCAGCAGCTTGGGACTAGCGGGAGTAGGTGAGCAGTTCTTC.

The chain combines TRBV5-5 with TRBJ2-2; D possibly corresponds to TRBD1 (5 bases). The CDR3 runs to 16 residues. Germline assignment: CDR1 SGHKS and CDR2 YYEKEE (reference sequence). V gave up 0 bases and J gave up 1 base, with 10 bases separating them. The CDR3: CASSLEGVLNTGELFF. In DNA, the CDR3 is TGTGCCAGCAGCTTGGAAGGGGTCCTGAACACCGGGGAGCTGTTTTTT. The whole variable domain, remainder taken from reference TRBV5-5 and TRBJ2-2, is DAGVTQSPTHLIKTRGQQVTLRCSPISGHKSVSWYQQVLGQGPQFIFQYYEKEERGRGNFPDRFSARQFPNYSSELNVNALLLGDSALYLCASSLEGVLNTGELFFGEGSRLTVL.